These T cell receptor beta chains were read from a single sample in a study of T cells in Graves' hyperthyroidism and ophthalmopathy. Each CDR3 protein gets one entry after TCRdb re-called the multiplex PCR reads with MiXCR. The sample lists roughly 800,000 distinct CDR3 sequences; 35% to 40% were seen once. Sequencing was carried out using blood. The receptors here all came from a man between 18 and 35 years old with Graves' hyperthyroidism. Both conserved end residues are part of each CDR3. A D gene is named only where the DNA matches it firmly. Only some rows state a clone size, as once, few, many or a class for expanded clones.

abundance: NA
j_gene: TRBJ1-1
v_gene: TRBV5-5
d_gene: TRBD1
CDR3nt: TGTGCCAGCAGCAGGGGACAGGCCACGAACACTGAAGCTTTCTTT
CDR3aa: CASSRGQATNTEAFF

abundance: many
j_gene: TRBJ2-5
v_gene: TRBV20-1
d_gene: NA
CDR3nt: TGCAGTGCTAGACGGACAACACAAGAGACCCAGTACTTC
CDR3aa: CSARRTTQETQYF

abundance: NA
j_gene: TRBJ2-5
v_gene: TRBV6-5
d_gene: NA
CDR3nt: TGTGCCAGCGCACAGCAAAGCCAAGAGACCCAGTACTTC
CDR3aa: CASAQQSQETQYF

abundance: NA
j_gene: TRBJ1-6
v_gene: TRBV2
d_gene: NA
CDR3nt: TGTGCCAGCAAGGGGCCGAATTCACCCCTCCACTTT
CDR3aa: CASKGPNSPLHF

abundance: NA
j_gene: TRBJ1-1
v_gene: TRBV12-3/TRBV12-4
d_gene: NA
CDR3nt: TGTGCCAGCTACCGGGATTTTTCTGAAGCTTTCTTT
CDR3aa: CASYRDFSEAFF

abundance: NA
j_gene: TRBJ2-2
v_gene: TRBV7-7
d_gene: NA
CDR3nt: TGTGCTAGCAGCTCGACCTTACTAGCGACAGGCGGGGAGCTGTTTTTT
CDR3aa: CASSSTLLATGGELFF

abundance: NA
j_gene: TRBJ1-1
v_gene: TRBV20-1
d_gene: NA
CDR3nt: TGCAGTGCTAGTCGGACAACCCTGAACACTGAAGCTTTCTTT
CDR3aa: CSASRTTLNTEAFF

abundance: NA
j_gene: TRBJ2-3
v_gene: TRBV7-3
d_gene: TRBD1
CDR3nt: TGCGCCAGCAGCCCACGAACAGGGGACACAGATACGCAGTATTTT
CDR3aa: CASSPRTGDTDTQYF

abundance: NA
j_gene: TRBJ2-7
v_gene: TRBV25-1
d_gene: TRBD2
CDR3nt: TGTGCCAGCAGCGTTGCTGGGGGGGGGGCCTACGAGCAGTACTTC
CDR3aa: CASSVAGGGAYEQYF

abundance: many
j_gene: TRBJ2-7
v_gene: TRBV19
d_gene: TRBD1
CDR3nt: TGTGCCAGTAGTGACAGGGGCACAACCTACGAGCAGTACTTC
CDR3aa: CASSDRGTTYEQYF

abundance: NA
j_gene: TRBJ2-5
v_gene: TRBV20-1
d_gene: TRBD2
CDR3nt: TGCAGTACTAGAGATTTAGCGGGAGTGTTGGAGACCCAGTACTTC
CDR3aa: CSTRDLAGVLETQYF

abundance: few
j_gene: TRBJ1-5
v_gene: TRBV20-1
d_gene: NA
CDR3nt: TGCAGTGCGCCAGGACAGAGTTTTAATCAGCCCCAGCATTTT
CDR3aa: CSAPGQSFNQPQHF

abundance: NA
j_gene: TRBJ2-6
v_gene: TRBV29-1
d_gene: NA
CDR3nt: TGCAGCGTTGCGGGGAGCACTGGGGCCAACGTCCTGACTTTC
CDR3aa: CSVAGSTGANVLTF

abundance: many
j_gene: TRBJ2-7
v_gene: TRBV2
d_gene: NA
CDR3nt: TGTGCCAGCAGTGAAGCGCTATCCTCTACCGAGCAGTACTTC
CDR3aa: CASSEALSSTEQYF

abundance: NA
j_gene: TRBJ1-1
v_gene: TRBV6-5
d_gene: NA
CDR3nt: TGTGCCAGCAGAAAACAGGGAGACACTGAAGCTTTCTTT
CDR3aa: CASRKQGDTEAFF

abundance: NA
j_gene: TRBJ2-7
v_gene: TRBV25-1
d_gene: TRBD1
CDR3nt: TGTGCCAGCAGTTTGAGCCAGGGGGCTTACGAGCAGTACTTC
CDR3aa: CASSLSQGAYEQYF

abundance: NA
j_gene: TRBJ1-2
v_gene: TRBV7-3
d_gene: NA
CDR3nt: TGTGCCAGCAGCCCAACTGGGGGGGCCGGCTACACCTTC
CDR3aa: CASSPTGGAGYTF

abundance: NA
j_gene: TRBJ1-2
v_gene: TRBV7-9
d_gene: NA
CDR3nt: TGTGCCAGCAGCTTGGTCGGTACAGGCTATGGCTACACCTTC
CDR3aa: CASSLVGTGYGYTF

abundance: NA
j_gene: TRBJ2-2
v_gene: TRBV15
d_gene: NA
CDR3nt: TGTGCCACCAGCACCTACACCGGGGAGCTGTTTTTT
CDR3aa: CATSTYTGELFF

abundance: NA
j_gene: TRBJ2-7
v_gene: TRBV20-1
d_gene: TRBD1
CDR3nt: TGCAGTGCTAGGGACAGGGTTAACTACGAGCAGTACTTC
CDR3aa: CSARDRVNYEQYF

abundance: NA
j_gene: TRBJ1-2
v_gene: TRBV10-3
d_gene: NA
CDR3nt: TGTGCCATCAGTGAGTCGGGGAGGGACTATGGCTACACCTTC
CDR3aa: CAISESGRDYGYTF

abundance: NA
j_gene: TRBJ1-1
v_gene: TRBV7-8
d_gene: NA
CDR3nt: TGTGCCAGCAGCTTAGCTCGTTGGCCACAGGGTCCAGCTTTCTTT
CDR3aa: CASSLARWPQGPAFF

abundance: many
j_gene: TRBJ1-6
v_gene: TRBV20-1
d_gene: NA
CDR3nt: TGCAGTGCTAGAGATGGAGGACCCCTCCACTTT
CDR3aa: CSARDGGPLHF

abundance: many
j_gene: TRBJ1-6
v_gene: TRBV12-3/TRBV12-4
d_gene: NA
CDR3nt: TGTGCCAGCAGGATCGATCGTTCACCCCTCCACTTT
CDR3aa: CASRIDRSPLHF

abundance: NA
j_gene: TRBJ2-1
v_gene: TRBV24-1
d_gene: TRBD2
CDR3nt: TGTGCCACCAGTGATGCCCGGACTAGCAATGAGCAGTTCTTC
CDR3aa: CATSDARTSNEQFF

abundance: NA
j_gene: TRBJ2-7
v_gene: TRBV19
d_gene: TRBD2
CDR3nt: TGTGCCAGTAGTATTTTCCGGGAGGGAACCTACGAGCAGTACTTC
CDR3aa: CASSIFREGTYEQYF

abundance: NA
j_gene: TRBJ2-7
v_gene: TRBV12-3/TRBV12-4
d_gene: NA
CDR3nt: TGTGCCAGCAGTAACGGACCCCTACGCACCTACGAGCAGTACTTC
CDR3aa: CASSNGPLRTYEQYF

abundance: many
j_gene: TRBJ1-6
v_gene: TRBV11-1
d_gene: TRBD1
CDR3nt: TGTGCCAGCAGCTTGGGGACAGATCCTTCACCCCTCCACTTT
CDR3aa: CASSLGTDPSPLHF

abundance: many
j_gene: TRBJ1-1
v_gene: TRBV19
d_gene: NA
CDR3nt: TGTGCCAGTAGTTTCCGGGACGACGGGGGCACTGAAGCTTTCTTT
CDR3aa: CASSFRDDGGTEAFF

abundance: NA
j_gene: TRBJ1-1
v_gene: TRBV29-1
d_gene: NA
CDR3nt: TGCAGTTTAAAGGGTGGGTGGACTGAAGCTTTCTTT
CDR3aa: CSLKGGWTEAFF

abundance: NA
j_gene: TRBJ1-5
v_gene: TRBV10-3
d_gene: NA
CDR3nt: TGTGCCACCGGGACGGCCGACTATCAGCCCCAGCATTTT
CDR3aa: CATGTADYQPQHF

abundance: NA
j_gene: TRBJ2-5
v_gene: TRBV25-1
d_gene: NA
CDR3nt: TGTGCTAGTTGGCAGCAAGAGACCCAGTACTTC
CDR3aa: CASWQQETQYF

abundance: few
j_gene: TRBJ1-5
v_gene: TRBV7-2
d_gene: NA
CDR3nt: TGTGCCAGCAGCTTAAGCAGACGGGATCAGCCCCAGCATTTT
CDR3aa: CASSLSRRDQPQHF

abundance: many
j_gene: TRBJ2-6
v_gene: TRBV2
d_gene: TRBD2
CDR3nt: TGTGCCAGCAGTGTGAGCGGGGGTTACTCTGGGGCCAACGTCCTGACTTTC
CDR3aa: CASSVSGGYSGANVLTF

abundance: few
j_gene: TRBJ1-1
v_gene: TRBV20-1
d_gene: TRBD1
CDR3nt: TGCAGTTCCGGGACAGGGGACCGAGGAACACAGGCTGAAGCTTTCTTT
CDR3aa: CSSGTGDRGTQAEAFF

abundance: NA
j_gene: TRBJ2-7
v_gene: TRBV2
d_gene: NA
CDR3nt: TGTGCCAGCAGCTCCGGGGGACGAGTAGGGGAGCAGTACTTC
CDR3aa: CASSSGGRVGEQYF

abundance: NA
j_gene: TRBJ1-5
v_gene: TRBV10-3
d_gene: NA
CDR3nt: TGTGCCAGCGTACCGACTCCCAAGGGCAATCAGCCCCAGCATTTT
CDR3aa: CASVPTPKGNQPQHF

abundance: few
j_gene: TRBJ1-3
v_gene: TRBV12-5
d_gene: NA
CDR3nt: TGTGCTAGTGGTTTGAGGCAGCTCGAAGGATACACCATATATTTT
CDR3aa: CASGLRQLEGYTIYF

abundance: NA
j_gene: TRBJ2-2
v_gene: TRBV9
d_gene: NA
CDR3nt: TGTGCCAGCAGCGCAGTGACCGGGGAGCTGTTTTTT
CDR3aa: CASSAVTGELFF

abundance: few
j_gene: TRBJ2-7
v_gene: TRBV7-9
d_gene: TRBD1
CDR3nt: TGTGCCAGCAGCTTACAGGGGACAGAGTACTTC
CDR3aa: CASSLQGTEYF

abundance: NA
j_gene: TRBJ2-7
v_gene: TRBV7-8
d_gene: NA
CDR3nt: TGTGCCAGCACCTTAATCCGAGAGGCTAGCTCCTACGAGCAGTACTTC
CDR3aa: CASTLIREASSYEQYF

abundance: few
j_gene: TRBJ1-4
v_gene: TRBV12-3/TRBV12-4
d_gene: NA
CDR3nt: TGTGCCAGCAGTTCCAGGGGATATAATGAAAAACTGTTTTTT
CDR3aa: CASSSRGYNEKLFF

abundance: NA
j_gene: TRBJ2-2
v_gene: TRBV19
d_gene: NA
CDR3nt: TGTGCCAGTAACAGAGGAGCCGGGGAGCTGTTTTTT
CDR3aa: CASNRGAGELFF

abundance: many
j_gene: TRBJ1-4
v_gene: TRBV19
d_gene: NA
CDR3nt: TGTGCCAGTAGTGTGGACAGCGGCTTCGAAAAACTGTTTTTT
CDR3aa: CASSVDSGFEKLFF

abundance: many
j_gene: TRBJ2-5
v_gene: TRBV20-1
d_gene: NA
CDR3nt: TGCAGTGCTAGCCAGGGAGACCAACAAGAGACCCAGTACTTC
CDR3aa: CSASQGDQQETQYF

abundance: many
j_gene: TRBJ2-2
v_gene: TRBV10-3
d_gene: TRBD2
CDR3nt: TGTGCCATCAGTGGTAGCGGGATTAACACCGGGGAGCTGTTTTTT
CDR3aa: CAISGSGINTGELFF

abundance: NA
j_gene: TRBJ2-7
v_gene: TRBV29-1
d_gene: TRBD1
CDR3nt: TGCAGCAGTCGGGGACAGGGTATCGACGAGCAGTACTTC
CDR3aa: CSSRGQGIDEQYF

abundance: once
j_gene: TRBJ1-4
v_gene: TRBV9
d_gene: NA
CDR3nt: TGTGCCAGCGGCGCACGACGGGGGAATGAAAAACTGTTTTTT
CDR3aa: CASGARRGNEKLFF

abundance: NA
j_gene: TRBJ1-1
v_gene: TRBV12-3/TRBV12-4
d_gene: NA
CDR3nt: TGTGCCAGCAGACACGTCTTGTGGGAGGCGGACACTGAAGCTTTCTTT
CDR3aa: CASRHVLWEADTEAFF

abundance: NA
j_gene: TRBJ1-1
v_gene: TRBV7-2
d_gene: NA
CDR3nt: TGTGCCAGCAGCTCCCAAATAGTCAGGGAAGCTTTCTTT
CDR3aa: CASSSQIVREAFF